This T cell receptor (beta chain) emerged from a study of cytomegalovirus exposure and HLA in healthy donors (dated by TCRdb to about 2017). At the level of the whole study: According to an earlier analysis of a few hundred of the donors, roughly 180 million T cells yielded 117 million unique TCR beta sequences and approximately 300 Gb of sequence data. Roughly 310 gigabases of sequencing data and 78 million or so unique TCR sequences were included in an early release covering about 600 HLA-typed donors. To decide whether each TCR beta V gene segment behaved as functional or pseudogenic, an earlier analysis of some 600 of the donors relied on high-throughput TCR beta sequencing. The study used immunosequencing to profile the T cell repertoires of some 600 subjects and linked those repertoires to cytomegalovirus serostatus. HLA typing included class I and class II loci at four-digit resolution. A later analysis re-examined previously published TCR beta repertoires from more than 600 donors and added high-resolution HLA genotyping to investigate patterns of TCR occurrence. The number of typed donors differed by locus: roughly 620-630 for A, B, C, DRB1 and DQB1; some 500 for DQA1; 606 for DPA1; and around 450 for DPB1. Because of strong linkage in the cohort, a handful of DR-DQ haplotypes were treated as single units for association and clustering. To predict cytomegalovirus infection status, the study combined high-throughput TCR immunosequencing, statistical association of individual TCRs with disease status, and machine learning. Besides the first cohort of approximately 670 subjects, a separate validation cohort made up of 90 to 150 different subjects was used. Of the 300 to 500 genotyped donors, 70% to 90% were placed in the genetic ancestry cluster associated with self-reported Caucasian donors. Among about 360 genotyped donors of the cohort, an average of around 240,000 unique TCR beta nucleotide sequences were sequenced per donor, around 20% of them non-productive. The later analysis used no new phenotypic data to find candidate immune exposures, relying instead on TCR beta sequences and their occurrence across donors. In a later genetic analysis, genome-wide SNP genotypes for about three fifths of the roughly 670 donors were used, and that subset was treated as a discovery cohort. Every discovery cohort repertoire had been produced on one sequencing platform. The study aimed to test whether cataloging public T cell receptors could reveal signatures of past pathogen exposure. Donor age, sex, ethnicity and CMV serostatus were compiled together with the repertoire data.

The library relied on the immunoSEQ multiplex PCR assay. For the multiplex PCR, a mixture combining 60 forward primers for TCR Vbeta segments and 13 reverse primers for TCR Jbeta segments was used. The CDR3 region of rearranged TCR beta genes was amplified from genomic DNA by a multiplex PCR assay. Amplified TCR beta libraries were sequenced as 87-base-pair reads on the Illumina HiSeq System. From the authors' description of their analysis: A later analysis counted tens of millions of unique TCR beta chains across the 670 or so repertoires, and some 11 million of these chains were shared by at least two donors. Raw reads were error-corrected and collapsed into unique sequences by a nearest-neighbor algorithm in which closely related sequences were merged to remove PCR and sequencing errors. Alignment of CDR3 sequences to IMGT reference sequences was used to assign V, D and J gene segments. For a sequence to be retained, at least a six-nucleotide match to both a V gene segment and a J gene segment was required. Rearrangements were classified as productive when the CDR3 lacked stop codons and remained in frame with V and J, and all other rearrangements were classified as non-productive. CDR3 was defined according to IMGT convention as the region running from the second conserved V-encoded cysteine to the conserved J-encoded phenylalanine. In an earlier analysis of approximately 500 of the donors, sequences lacking an unambiguous match to a single V gene segment were excluded. In an earlier analysis of 587 of the donors, V segments were called functional above 56.7% productive rearrangements and were called segregating when the between-donor standard deviation exceeded 5%. A statistical classification framework was built to diagnose cytomegalovirus status from the catalog of TCR beta chain sequences. A later analysis assigned V and J genes by comparing TCR nucleotide sequences with IMGT/GENE-DB human TR gene sequences. The TCRdist pipeline was used in a later analysis to assign CDR3 sequences and most-parsimonious VDJ recombination scenarios. In a later analysis, each TCR beta chain was defined by its CDR3 amino acid sequence together with its V-gene family, and reads lacking a unique V-gene family were excluded. As a way to deal with suspected cross-contamination and a sequencing artifact, a later analysis dropped approximately 590 nucleotide sequences that were highly shared and had low generation probability. A later analysis calculated a clonal expansion index for each public chain from normalized within-repertoire ranks of inferred template counts. In a later analysis, generation probabilities were computed using a VDJ recombination model fitted to out-of-frame rearrangements, and the results were checked against IGoR. In a later analysis, TCR-TCR, TCR-HLA and TCR-CMV co-occurrence was scored with hypergeometric tests, and a repertoire-size bias correction was applied to TCR pairs. To estimate false discovery rates, a later analysis permuted the HLA or CMV assignments 20 times. In a later analysis, co-occurring TCRs were grouped with DBSCAN, and TCRdist sequence similarity was added when clustering was performed within HLA-allele-positive subsets. Co-occurrence clustering excluded repertoires with fewer than 30,000 or more than 120,000 public chains, plus five with anomalous nucleotide sharing. Not all clones reach the TCRdb copy of this immuneACCESS table, which keeps in-frame sequences only. Checked studies attribute under half of the gap to unresolved V genes and leave the rest unexplained. V and J calls plus clone size are reproduced from that table; the DNA served to infer D and trimming. The sample records more than 140,000 clones, about 77% of which are singletons. The ten top clones hold under 2% of the sample.

The research as a whole found: For the cohort, immune exposure information was limited to CMV serostatus. Linkage disequilibrium might explain the correlated functional status among segregating V segments, but an unknown experimental factor could not be ruled out. Because HLA typing was missing for some donors at each locus, association tests included only the typed subset. The study gave a list of about 150 TCR beta chains associated with cytomegalovirus. An earlier analysis of some 590 of the donors showed that most TCR beta V segments appeared in productive rearrangements either about 87% or about 30% of the time, which broadly matched IMGT annotations. In a later analysis, the rate of TCR association differed among HLA loci, with DRB1 alleles having the most associated TCRs and HLA-C alleles having the fewest. A further reported finding was that TCR beta sequences accurately predicted the HLA-A and HLA-B alleles for most subjects in the first cohort. The authors suggested that the approach could potentially be generalized to other disease states and immunological phenotypes. A later analysis associated around 16,000 TCR beta sequences with specific HLA alleles at a false discovery rate of 0.05. A group of highly shared sequence variants was considered likely to be a technical artifact of the sequencing pipeline. Across donors, most TCR sequences were observed very rarely, whereas some public TCRs were present in many individuals. Compared with the approximately 700-donor mean, donors in an Asian-associated ancestry cluster had fewer N-insertions in productive TCRs, according to a later genetic analysis. The classifier was reported to diagnose cytomegalovirus status with high specificity and sensitivity in both the original and validation cohorts. A later analysis reported that several top co-occurrence clusters appeared linked to parvovirus B19, influenza, CMV and Epstein-Barr virus. Sequencing depth was assumed to be roughly uniform across donors in the presence/absence analyses, though that assumption may not hold. When HLA alleles, especially DR and DQ, strongly co-occurred, TCR associations were difficult to assign to individual alleles. An association between a missense DCLRE1C variant and V-gene and J-gene trimming of TCR beta chains was found in a later genetic analysis and replicated in an independent cohort. The 87-base-pair reads could not distinguish some IMGT-functional V segments, including TRBV6-2 and TRBV6-3, so those segments were excluded. A few of the identified cytomegalovirus-associated TCR beta chains were confirmed in vitro to be specific for cytomegalovirus antigens. A later analysis found that most CMV-associated TCR beta chains appeared HLA-restricted, with HLA associations seemingly driven largely by CMV exposure. Only TCR beta chains were sequenced in this cohort, and the absence of alpha or paired-chain data limited detectable features. Because counts were too low, approximately 15 rarely observed V segments, including chromosome 9 orphons, were excluded from the earlier analysis of several hundred of the donors. In a later analysis, HLA-associated TCR beta chains showed more clonal expansion and lower generation probabilities than non-associated chains that were equally common.

After removal of 9 bases from V and 5 bases from J, the junction retains 16 bases not matched to a gene. Reading from cysteine to phenylalanine, the CDR3 counts 16 amino acids. Only the CDR3 portion is preserved as DNA: 48 bases, with reading frame beginning at the first base. CDR1 is given as MNHEY and CDR2 as SMNVEV, both from the germline V gene (reference sequence). Points on this clone: Its antigen remains undetermined. It has no much larger one-base neighbor in the sample; base qualities were not kept.

The cohort was made up of around 720 healthy bone marrow donors. All cohort members were sampled while nominally healthy, although unrecorded immune exposures were likely present. The donor was CMV seronegative and was included in the group of hundreds of seronegative cohort members. Each donor provided a peripheral blood sample, and peripheral blood mononuclear cells were used for TCR beta sequencing. The Qiagen DNeasy Blood Extraction Kit was used to extract genomic DNA from the blood cell samples. Recombination joined TRBV27 with TRBJ2-1; 7 of the junction bases match TRBD2. Material for sequencing was PBMCs. The receptor was isolated from a female donor in good health and CMV-seronegative. Here the CDR3 is given as CASTYAGAGENNEQFF. The DNA reads TGTGCCAGTACCTATGCCGGTGCGGGGGAGAACAATGAGCAGTTCTTC.